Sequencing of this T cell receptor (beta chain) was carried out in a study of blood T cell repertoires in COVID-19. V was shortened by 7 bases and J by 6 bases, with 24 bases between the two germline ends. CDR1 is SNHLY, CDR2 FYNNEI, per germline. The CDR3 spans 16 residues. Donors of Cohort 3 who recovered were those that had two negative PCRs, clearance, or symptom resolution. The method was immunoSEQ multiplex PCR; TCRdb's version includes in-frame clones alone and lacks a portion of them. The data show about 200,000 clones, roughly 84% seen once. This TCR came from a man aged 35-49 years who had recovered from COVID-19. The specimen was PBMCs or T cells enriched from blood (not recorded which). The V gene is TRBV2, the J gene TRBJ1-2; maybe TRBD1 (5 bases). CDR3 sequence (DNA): TGTGCCAGCATTCCGGATAAACTTAGACAGCTAAATGGCTACACCTTC. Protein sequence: CASIPDKLRQLNGYTF.